Presented here are 26 T cell receptor beta chains from one specimen sequenced in a study of beta chain features in type 1 diabetes. Expressed TCRB transcripts were sequenced because the entire RNA isolate underwent reverse transcription. Some clones are missing from TCRdb's copy, which holds only in-frame ones; the method was immunoSEQ multiplex PCR. The sample gives some 410,000 clones, approximately 15% of which show up once; about 0.04% is in the top ten. The sample consisted of naive CD4+ T cells from blood. The source of these receptors is a man aged 25-45 years in good health.

The rearrangement uses TRBV23-1 and TRBJ1-4; maybe TRBD1 (6 bases). TRBV23-1 is recorded as an ORF, its role being uncertain. Trimming pared 4 bases from V and 5 bases from J, leaving 17 bases between. The CDR3 length is 16 residues. The chain's CDR3 is CASSPDRFLGNEKLFF. The CDR3, as DNA: TGCGCCAGCAGTCCCGACAGGTTCCTCGGAAATGAAAAACTGTTTTTT.

This sequence joins TRBV7-2 and TRBJ2-7; 7 bases match TRBD1. V lost 4 bases to trimming and J lost 3 bases; unmatched junction nucleotides: 3. The CDR3 totals 13 residues. From germline, CDR1 is SGHTA and CDR2 FQGNSA. The CDR3 reads CASSYGQVYEQYV. CDR3 bases: TGTGCCAGCAGCTACGGACAGGTCTACGAGCAGTACGTC.

This clone was found a few times. V and J are TRBV15 and TRBJ2-1; 7 bases are shared with TRBD1. The CDR3 has 13 residues. Germline V gives CDR1 LNHNV, CDR2 YYDKDF (reference sequence). V trimming: 1 base; J trimming: 9 bases; junction bases outside the gene matches: 3. Here the CDR3 DNA reads TGTGCCACCAGCAGAGCAGGGGGAATTGAGCAGTTCTTC. Its protein is CATSRAGGIEQFF.

This clone was seen more than once but under ten times. J is TRBJ2-7 and V is TRBV14; the D is unclear. The V and J ends lost 4 bases and 4 bases respectively, with 5 bases between them. The CDR3 has 11 amino acids. Germline V gene sequence: CDR1 SGHDN, CDR2 FVKESK. CDR3 coding DNA: TGTGCCAGCAGCCTACTTTACGAGCAGTACGTC. It yields the protein CASSLLYEQYV.

The rearrangement links TRBV25-1 to TRBJ2-2; tentatively, D is TRBD2 (6 bases). The V gene's germline CDR1 is MGHDK and CDR2 SYGVNS. V lost 4 bases and J lost 5, with 11 bases in between. This CDR3 is built from 14 residues. CDR3 loop: CASSVVGGTGELFF. CDR3 bases: TGTGCCAGCAGTGTTGTGGGAGGAACCGGGGAGCTGTTTTTT.

There are a few counts of this clone. V and J are TRBV5-1 and TRBJ2-3, with 13 nucleotides matching TRBD2. Germline V gives CDR1 SGHRS, CDR2 YFSETQ. This CDR3 region has 18 residues. The trim removed 5 bases at V and 2 bases at J, leaving 11 bases unmatched. This chain's CDR3 is CASRHGTSGVPLTDTQYF. The CDR3 region has the DNA TGCGCCAGCAGGCACGGGACTAGCGGGGTCCCCCTCACAGATACGCAGTATTTT.

This chain uses TRBV30 with TRBJ2-7; 7 nucleotides align to TRBD2. Germline V gives CDR1 GTSNPN, CDR2 SVGIG (reference sequence). V dropped 5 bases and J dropped 6; count of bases not matched to a gene: 7. The CDR3 loop spans 12 amino acids. In DNA form, the CDR3 reads TGTGCCTGGGGACGGGGGGAGAGCGAGCAGTACGTC. It yields the protein CAWGRGESEQYV.

The rearrangement links TRBV6-6 to TRBJ2-4, with 7 bases that match TRBD2. Germline CDR1 is MNHNY and CDR2 is SVGAGI (reference sequence). The CDR3 length is 16 residues. Germline trimming cut 8 bases from V and 0 bases from J; bases unmatched to any gene: 10. The CDR3 DNA reads TGTGCCAGCGGGGAGGGGCGGACTATAGCCAAAAACATTCAGTACTTC. Translated, it gives CASGEGRTIAKNIQYF.

This sequence joins TRBV30 and TRBJ1-4, with 7 positions matching TRBD1. The CDR3 spans 13 residues. Trimming took 7 bases from V and 5 from J; bases not matched to a gene: 7. CDR1 and CDR2 from the germline V gene are GTSNPN and SVGIG (reference sequence). The CDR3 nucleotides are TGTGCCTCTCGAGGGGGCGAAAATGAAAAACTGTTTTTT. Translating it yields CASRGGENEKLFF.

In its sample, this clone was seen a few times. V is TRBV9 and J is TRBJ2-3; 14 nucleotides match TRBD2. With 4 bases clipped from V and 2 bases from J, the junction kept 9 bases outside the gene matches. The CDR3 extends over 18 amino acids. Germline lookup yields CDR1 SGDLS and CDR2 YYNGEE. CDR3 sequence (DNA): TGTGCCAGCAGCACAACCGGGACTAGCGGGGGCCCCACAGATACGCAGTATTTT. Protein: CASSTTGTSGGPTDTQYF.

This clone came up a few times. This chain links TRBV7-2 with TRBJ2-7; no reliable D call. With 5 bases removed from V and 3 bases from J, the gap between germline ends came to 5 bases. The CDR3 is made up of 11 amino acids. Germline loops: CDR1 SGHTA, CDR2 FQGNSA. The CDR3 spells CASSPGYEQYV. The CDR3 DNA is TGTGCCAGCAGCCCAGGCTACGAGCAGTACGTC.

The V call is TRBV5-4, the J call TRBJ2-1; D uncertain. The germline gives CDR1 SGHNT, CDR2 YYREEE (reference sequence). CDR3 length: 14 residues. Trimming shortened V by 4 bases and J by 7 bases, and 15 bases separated the two germline ends. CDR3 in amino acids: CASSPILDGNEQFF. The CDR3 DNA follows: TGTGCCAGCAGCCCAATCCTGGACGGGAATGAGCAGTTCTTC.

The J gene is TRBJ2-5, the V gene TRBV12-5, with D possibly TRBD1 on 5 matching bases. Deletions cut 1 base from V and 1 base from J, with 7 bases between. Per germline, CDR1 LGHNT and CDR2 FRNRAP. This CDR3 has 14 residues. CDR3 DNA sequence: TGTGCTAGTGGTTTGGGACAGTCCCAAGAGACCCAGTACTTC. This sequence encodes CASGLGQSQETQYF. Drawing the rest from reference TRBV12-5 and TRBJ2-5, the complete variable domain is DARVTQTPRHKVTEMGQEVTMRCQPILGHNTVFWYRQTMMQGLELLAYFRNRAPLDDSGMPKDRFSAEMPDATLATLKIQPSEPRDSAVYFCASGLGQSQETQYFGPGTRLLVL.

This clone was seen a handful of times. This chain connects TRBV29-1 to TRBJ1-2; 8 bases agree with TRBD1. Germline loops: CDR1 SQVTM, CDR2 ANQGSEA. The trim removed 7 bases at V and 6 bases at J, leaving 10 bases unmatched. This CDR3 has 13 amino acids. CDR3 sequence reads: CSAATGQVHGYTF. CDR3 bases: TGCAGCGCAGCAACGGGACAGGTTCATGGCTACACCTTC.

The rearrangement uses TRBV13 and TRBJ1-6; D possibly corresponds to TRBD1 (6 bases). CDR1 is PRHDT, CDR2 FYEKMQ, per germline (reference sequence). V was cut by 6 bases and J by 0 bases, with 12 bases left in between. The length of the CDR3 is 16 residues. The chain's CDR3 is CASREQGSSYNSPLHF. The CDR3 bases are TGTGCCAGCAGAGAGCAGGGGAGCTCCTATAATTCACCCCTCCACTTT.

This clone was seen a handful of times. The chain combines TRBV7-2 with TRBJ2-3; D may match TRBD1 or TRBD2 (6 bases each). V dropped 2 bases and J dropped 0 bases, with 18 bases sitting between them. Germline CDR1 reads SGHTA; CDR2 reads FQGNSA. This CDR3 is built from 18 residues. CDR3 bases: TGTGCCAGCAGCTTAACGGGGGCCGTGGGAGTGAGCACAGATACGCAGTATTTT. It translates to CASSLTGAVGVSTDTQYF.

J is TRBJ2-1 and V is TRBV4-3; no definite D call. V lost 1 base and J 8 bases, leaving 9 bases between the germline ends. CDR1 and CDR2 from the germline V gene are LGHNA and YSLEER. The CDR3 contains 13 residues. The CDR3 region is CASSQAPGHEQFF. In DNA form, the CDR3 reads TGCGCCAGCAGCCAAGCCCCTGGCCATGAGCAGTTCTTC.

This clone was observed a handful of times. This chain joins TRBV10-3 and TRBJ2-7; 9 bases align to TRBD1. CDR3 length: 13 amino acids. The germline gives CDR1 ENHRY, CDR2 SYGVKD. Trimming at V came to 5 bases and at J to 6 bases, leaving 5 bases not matched to a gene. CDR3 protein: CAISPGQGFEQYF. CDR3 DNA sequence: TGTGCCATCAGTCCGGGACAGGGTTTCGAGCAGTACTTC.

V and J are TRBV30 and TRBJ2-1; the D is unclear. The CDR3 covers 13 residues. Germline values: CDR1 GTSNPN, CDR2 SVGIG (reference sequence). Trimming left V 0 bases short and J 8 bases short, with 11 bases between. The chain's CDR3 is CAWSVFAGDEQFF. CDR3 coding DNA: TGTGCCTGGAGTGTATTCGCTGGGGATGAGCAGTTCTTC.

This clone has more than one count but fewer than ten. The chain recombines TRBV23-1 with TRBJ2-7; D assignment may be TRBD1 or TRBD2 (5 bases each). TRBV23-1 is flagged as an ORF with uncertain function. With 2 bases removed from V and 3 bases from J, the gap between germline ends came to 17 bases. CDR3 length: 16 amino acids. The CDR3 region is CASSQPFQGEGYEQYV. The CDR3 DNA follows: TGCGCCAGCAGTCAACCATTCCAGGGAGAAGGCTACGAGCAGTACGTC.

This clone appeared a few times. This rearrangement joins TRBV7-2 to TRBJ2-5; D call uncertain. With 5 bases removed from V and 1 base from J, the gap between germline ends came to 11 bases. The germline CDR1 and CDR2 sequences are SGHTA and FQGNSA. This CDR3 contains 14 residues. The CDR3 bases are TGTGCCAGCAGCCCCGGACCTACCCAAGAGACCCAGTACTTC. Its translation: CASSPGPTQETQYF.

This chain connects TRBV7-8 to TRBJ1-3; D is undetermined. The CDR3 spans 15 residues. V lost 6 bases and J 0 bases, leaving 12 bases between the germline ends. From germline, CDR1 is SGHVS and CDR2 FQNEAQ. The DNA of the CDR3 is TGTGCCAGCAGTTTGCATAAGGGCTCTGGAAACACCATATATTTT. Translated: CASSLHKGSGNTIYF.

The V call is TRBV4-3, the J call TRBJ2-1, with D perhaps TRBD2 (6 bases). This CDR3 has 15 amino acids. The ends were cut back, 1 base at V and 2 bases at J, with 9 bases in the middle. CDR1 and CDR2 from the germline V gene are LGHNA and YSLEER. The CDR3 protein is CASSQAGRPYNEQFF. CDR3 DNA: TGCGCCAGCAGCCAAGCGGGGAGGCCCTACAATGAGCAGTTCTTC.

This sequence joins TRBV7-6 and TRBJ2-7; D may be TRBD1 (7 bases). This CDR3 region has 15 residues. Trimming pared 2 bases from V and 3 bases from J, leaving 14 bases between. From germline, CDR1 is SGHVS and CDR2 FNYEAQ. CDR3 protein: CASSLNAGGGYEQYF. In DNA, the CDR3 is TGTGCCAGCAGCTTAAACGCAGGGGGAGGCTACGAGCAGTACTTC. Supplemented by reference TRBV7-6 and TRBJ2-7, the full variable domain reads GAGVSQSPRYKVTKRGQDVALRCDPISGHVSLYWYRQALGQGPEFLTYFNYEAQQDKSGLPNDRFSAERPEGSISTLTIQRTEQRDSAMYRCASSLNAGGGYEQYFGPGTRLTVT.

This chain connects TRBV11-2 to TRBJ2-5; TRBD2 matches 8 bases. V dropped 2 bases and J dropped 6; count of bases not matched to a gene: 5. The CDR3 runs 14 residues. Germline V gene lookup returns CDR1 SGHAT and CDR2 FQNNGV. CDR3 in DNA: TGTGCCAGCAGCTTACAGGGACTAGGGAAGACCCAGTACTTC. This encodes CASSLQGLGKTQYF.

This clone was counted a few times. The CDR3 DNA follows: TGCAGCGTCGGAGATTCTGGAAACACCATATATTTT. Protein sequence: CSVGDSGNTIYF. V usage is TRBV29-1 and J usage is TRBJ1-3; D is unclear. The CDR3 consists of 12 residues. Trimming left V 6 bases short and J 1 base short, with 7 bases between. The germline CDR1 and CDR2 sequences are SQVTM and ANQGSEA.